A selection of T cell receptor beta chains follows, all from one sample in a study of T cell responses to AZD1222 COVID-19 vaccine. Method: immunoSEQ multiplex PCR; TCRdb's copy keeps in-frame clones and lacks some. The sample shows more than 100,000 clones, approximately 92% of them seen only once. Sequencing used peripheral blood, obtained 28 days after the second AZD1222 dose. The source is an adult who received the AZD1222 COVID-19 vaccine. Both conserved end residues are trimmed from each CDR3. Clone size, where shown, is once, few, many, or a class for clones that have expanded.

size | V | CDR3
. | TRBV24-1 | ATSDDGLGRGELF
once | TRBV28 | ASSSDRGTTDTQY
. | TRBV24-1 | ATSDRGRERYEQY
. | TRBV18 | ASSLETGNSGNTIY
. | TRBV24-1 | ATSASGGLGTDTQY
. | TRBV28 | ASSWTSGNYEQY
. | TRBV5-1 | ASSLASPGSGGYT
. | TRBV6-5 | ASSYSGQGTDTEAF
. | TRBV2 | ASRDRDAYNSPLH
. | TRBV9 | ASSPGLAGTGELF
. | TRBV5-6 | ASSLGGRGETQY
. | TRBV7-6 | ASSLGGSYGYT
. | TRBV7-2 | ASSLAGGAGIYTEAF
. | TRBV14 | ASSRAAGGYTDTQY
. | TRBV6-5 | ASGQGFDEKLF
. | TRBV11-3 | ASSLGASSYEQY
. | TRBV27 | ASSLLGQMNYGYT
once | TRBV28 | ASSFGQAYGYT
. | TRBV24-1 | ATSDFNLGEGYT
. | TRBV6-6 | ASSYRGLRRAGYT
. | TRBV7-6 | ASSLDEGSTIY
. | TRBV6-5 | ASSYGWAQETQY
once | TRBV2 | ASTTPDSPLH
. | TRBV7-9 | ASSSRTADEQY
. | TRBV28 | ASSLGGRPAYEQY
. | TRBV2 | ASIGGQRAVQETQY
. | TRBV6-5 | ATSLHSPLH
. | TRBV5-6 | ASSSTGNEQF
. | TRBV7-7 | ASSCRDRETQPQH